Described below is a single T cell receptor (beta chain) sequence and its context. The antigen remains undetermined. RNA was extracted and reverse transcribed into cDNA as the sequencing template. The method was immunoSEQ multiplex PCR; TCRdb's version includes in-frame clones alone and lacks a portion of them. The sample lists some 150,000 clones, around 55% occurring once. The CDR3 is 13 residues long. The V gene's germline CDR1 is MDHEN and CDR2 SYDVKM. V lost 4 bases to trimming and J lost 9 bases, with 16 bases between them. The entry originates in a study of CD8+ T cells in alopecia areata. Study-level findings and limits: Patients shared TCRs less clearly than mice did, possibly owing to HLA. Clonality was higher in lesional than normal scalp, especially in alopecia totalis/universalis.

Samples from alopecia areata patients were lesional scalp punch biopsies and peripheral blood. The chain has TRBV28 and TRBJ2-7; D uncertain. The sequenced sample was CD8+ T cells sorted from blood, obtained at week 0. The sequence derives from a human donor with alopecia areata. CDR3 protein: CASSSVGDLGQYF. The CDR3 DNA follows: TGTGCCAGCAGTTCGGTCGGAGATTTGGGGCAGTACTTC. Combining the CDR3 with reference TRBV28 and TRBJ2-7 gives the whole variable domain DVKVTQSSRYLVKRTGEKVFLECVQDMDHENMFWYRQDPGLGLRLIYFSYDVKMKEKGDIPEGYSVSREKKERFSLILESASTNQTSMYLCASSSVGDLGQYFGPGTRLTVT.